One sample yielded the 20 T cell receptor beta chains listed below, sequenced in a study of T cell repertoires in cytomegalovirus infection. These receptors' targets are unknown. TCRdb re-called the reads with MiXCR, one entry per CDR3 protein. Of hundreds of thousands of distinct CDR3 sequences listed, roughly 30% are singletons. The sequencing used cultured CD8+ T cells from PBMCs, collected from culture after CMV antigen stimulation. The receptors were gathered from a human donor in good health (CMV status not recorded). Some clones in this sample may be carry-over from other donors' samples.

The J gene is TRBJ1-1, the V gene TRBV29-1; D is unresolved. CDR3 size: 12 residues. Germline V CDR1 and CDR2: SQVTM, ANQGSEA. Deletions cut 6 bases from V and 1 base from J, with 9 bases between. CDR3 nucleotide sequence: TGCAGCGTCGTACAACAGAACACTGAAGCTTTCTTT. Amino acid sequence: CSVVQQNTEAFF. Full variable domain (rest looked up from reference TRBV29-1 and TRBJ1-1): SAVISQKPSRDICQRGTSLTIQCQVDSQVTMMFWYRQQPGQSLTLIATANQGSEATYESGFVIDKFPISRPNLTFSTLTVSNMSPEDSSIYLCSVVQQNTEAFFGQGTRLTVV.

This clonotype has a handful of counts. The chain is built from TRBV20-1 and TRBJ2-7, with D possibly being TRBD1 or TRBD2 (5 bases each). Trimming cost V 6 bases and J 6 bases, with 21 bases left between them. Germline V gene sequence: CDR1 DFQATT, CDR2 SNEGSKA (reference sequence). The CDR3 is made up of 14 amino acids. As DNA, the CDR3 is TGCAGTGCGCAACCGAGGGACGTCAGCGGCGAGCAGTACGTC. Its protein product is CSAQPRDVSGEQYV.

This clonotype was seen ten or more times. This rearrangement joins TRBV7-2 to TRBJ2-5; either TRBD1 or TRBD2 may supply D (5 bases each). CDR1 is SGHTA, CDR2 FQGNSA, per germline. Trimming stripped 3 bases from V and 2 bases from J, with 13 bases between. The CDR3 spans 15 residues. For the CDR3, the DNA is TGTGCCAGCAGCTTCGAGGGGAGACAGCAAGAGACCCAGTACTTC. This codes for CASSFEGRQQETQYF.

As DNA, the CDR3 is TGTGCCAGCAGTTACCCGACAGGGCCTGAAAAAATTGAAGCTTTCTTT. This codes for CASSYPTGPEKIEAFF. The chain is built from TRBV6-2 or TRBV6-3 and TRBJ1-1; 7 bases align to TRBD1. Germline CDR1 MNHEY, CDR2 SVGEGT. The CDR3 contains 16 residues. Trimming cost V 2 bases and J 7 bases; bases outside gene matches: 13.

The J gene is TRBJ1-2, the V gene TRBV27; 7 nucleotides agree with TRBD1. V was clipped by 3 bases and J by 4 bases; unmatched bases: 5. This CDR3 region has 14 residues. Per the germline V gene, CDR1 is MNHEY and CDR2 is SMNVEV (reference sequence). The CDR3 protein is CASSLTGFGYGYTF. In nucleotides, the CDR3 is TGTGCCAGCAGTTTGACAGGGTTTGGCTATGGCTACACCTTC.

This clonotype was seen more than once but under ten times. V gene TRBV27 combines with J gene TRBJ2-5, with D possibly matching TRBD1 (6 bases). V lost 6 bases and J lost 0, with 8 bases in between. Germline V lookup: CDR1 MNHEY, CDR2 SMNVEV (reference sequence). This CDR3 has 13 amino acids. The CDR3: CASRWTDQETQYF. In DNA form, the CDR3 reads TGTGCCAGCAGATGGACAGACCAAGAGACCCAGTACTTC.

This clonotype was counted only a few times. For the CDR3, the DNA is TGTGCCAGCAGCTTAGGTCGAGCAAACGAGCAGTACTTC. Residues: CASSLGRANEQYF. The V call is TRBV7-9, the J call TRBJ2-7; no definite D call. This CDR3 is built from 13 residues. Between the trimmed V and J ends, which lost 1 base and 5 bases, there was a span of 9 bases. CDR1 and CDR2 from the germline V gene are SEHNR and FQNEAQ (reference sequence).

The chain uses TRBV15 and TRBJ2-2; the match to TRBD1 covers 7 bases. The CDR3 is 18 amino acids. Germline loops: CDR1 LNHNV, CDR2 YYDKDF (reference sequence). V lost 5 bases, J lost 1 base, and 13 bases stayed unmatched. The CDR3 nucleotides are TGTGCCACCAGCCCTCAAACCGCCGACAGGGTGAACACCGGGGAGCTGTTTTTT. Its protein is CATSPQTADRVNTGELFF.

V usage is TRBV2 and J usage is TRBJ2-5, with 11 bases aligning to TRBD1. The CDR3 spans 15 residues. The germline V gene encodes CDR1 SNHLY and CDR2 FYNNEI. Trimming at V came to 5 bases and at J to 4 bases, leaving 6 bases not matched to a gene. The CDR3 coding sequence is TGTGCCAGCAGTAGGACAGGGGGCGTTCGAGAGACCCAGTACTTC. The encoded protein is CASSRTGGVRETQYF.

V gene TRBV6-1 combines with J gene TRBJ1-5, with D unresolved. The CDR3 sequence is 16 residues long. Trimming stripped 2 bases from V and 0 bases from J, with 11 bases between. Germline V lookup: CDR1 MNHNS, CDR2 SASEGT. CDR3 DNA sequence: TGTGCCAGCAGTGAATGGTTAAGGGATAGCAATCAGCCCCAGCATTTT. This translates into CASSEWLRDSNQPQHF.

This clonotype occurred a few times. The rearrangement links TRBV6-6 to TRBJ2-7, with 9 nucleotides matching TRBD1. CDR1 and CDR2 from the germline V gene are MNHNY and SVGAGI (reference sequence). There are 15 residues in the CDR3. J was trimmed by 0 bases and V by 6 bases; bases with no gene match: 6. CDR3 loop: CASRLGQGSSYEQYV. CDR3 DNA sequence: TGTGCCAGCAGGTTGGGACAGGGAAGCTCCTACGAGCAGTACGTC.

The rearrangement joins TRBV7-9 to TRBJ1-6, with TRBD1 as a possible D gene (5 bases). The germline V gene has CDR1 SEHNR and CDR2 FQNEAQ (reference sequence). The germline V and J ends were trimmed by 3 bases and 8 bases, with 14 bases remaining between them. The CDR3 extends over 15 amino acids. The CDR3 DNA reads as TGTGCCAGCAGCTTTCCCGGGACTACTCATTCACCCCTCCACTTT. Protein sequence: CASSFPGTTHSPLHF.

Of note for this clonotype: A read error may account for a junction end that differs from germline. The chain uses TRBV11-2 and TRBJ1-1, with D hard to call. This CDR3 region has 12 residues. CDR1 and CDR2 from the germline V gene are SGHAT and FQNNGV. CDR3 in DNA: TGTGCCAACAGCTCCTCTCTCCCCGAAGCTTTCTTT. This translates into CANSSSLPEAFF.

This clonotype came up many times. The gene calls are TRBV7-6 and TRBJ2-3; no clear D. Per germline, CDR1 SGHVS and CDR2 FNYEAQ. The germline V and J ends were trimmed by 0 bases and 1 base, with 14 bases remaining between them. The CDR3 has 17 amino acids. The CDR3 sequence: CASSLALVRIGTDTQYF. CDR3 in DNA: TGTGCCAGCAGCTTAGCGCTGGTGAGGATTGGCACAGATACGCAGTATTTT.

This clonotype occurred a few times. The chain couples TRBV27 to TRBJ1-3; D possibly corresponds to TRBD1 (6 bases). V was trimmed by 2 bases and J by 4 bases, leaving 9 bases between them. This CDR3 has 14 residues. Germline V gene lookup returns CDR1 MNHEY and CDR2 SMNVEV (reference sequence). CDR3 loop: CASSLAGQGNTIYF. As DNA, the CDR3 is TGTGCCAGCAGTTTAGCGGGACAAGGAAACACCATATATTTT.

About this clonotype: One end of the junction is discordant with germline, which a read error may explain. The J gene is TRBJ1-5, the V gene TRBV7-8; no firm D call. The CDR3 runs 17 residues. The V gene's germline CDR1 is SGHVS and CDR2 FQNEAQ. As DNA, the CDR3 is TGTGCCAGCAGCCCCCCTGGGATCGAACGTGGCGATCAGACCCAGCATTTT. Translation: CASSPPGIERGDQTQHF.

This clonotype was seen a handful of times. This chain joins TRBV7-9 and TRBJ2-5; D may be TRBD1 (6 bases). The CDR3 length is 15 residues. The V gene lost 7 bases and the J gene lost 1 base, with 16 bases spanning the gap. Germline assignment: CDR1 SEHNR and CDR2 FQNEAQ (reference sequence). Written as DNA, the CDR3 is TGTGCCAGCACCTTGGGGGCCCCGCCCCAAGAGACCCAGTACTTC. Translated: CASTLGAPPQETQYF.

This clonotype has more than one count but fewer than ten. The chain is built from TRBV27 and TRBJ2-2; TRBD1 matches 7 bases. Germline-derived CDR1 and CDR2 are MNHEY and SMNVEV (reference sequence). This CDR3 has 16 amino acids. After removal of 10 bases from V and 1 base from J, the junction contained 12 bases not matched to a gene. CDR3 in amino acids: CATLPQGVGNTGELFF. DNA for the CDR3: TGTGCCACCCTTCCCCAGGGGGTCGGGAACACCGGGGAGCTGTTTTTT.

The V call is TRBV12-3 or TRBV12-4, the J call TRBJ2-5; D unresolved. The V end was cut by 3 bases, the J end by 0 bases, with 11 bases between. This CDR3 has 15 residues. CDR3 loop: CASSFPDFNQETQYF. The CDR3 bases are TGTGCCAGCAGTTTTCCTGACTTTAACCAAGAGACCCAGTACTTC.

Comments on this clonotype: Given a much more abundant clone one base away, this may be a read error. This chain links TRBV6-1 with TRBJ2-3; D unresolved. There are 16 residues in the CDR3. Germline V gene data show CDR1 as MNHNS and CDR2 as SASEGT. V was shortened by 2 bases and J by 4 bases, with 16 bases between the two germline ends. This CDR3 is CASSEWVKAFADTQYF. The CDR3 DNA is TGTGCCAGCAGTGAATGGGTGAAGGCTTTCGCAGATACGCAGTATTTT.